This T cell receptor (beta chain) was identified during a study of vaccination and CD4 T cells after COVID-19. Study summary: Post-COVID draws followed diagnosis by a median around 100 days (range 35 to 161). Overlapping peptides of the spike proteins of SARS-CoV-2, HCoV-NL63, HCoV-OC43 and HCoV-229E were used for cell stimulation.

Indicated treatment: roughly ten-day PBMC culture with coronavirus spike peptide pools or control peptides (ViraFEST assay). The table lists this clonotype with a few counts. Antigen unknown. Cultured CD4+ T-cell DNA underwent Oncomine TCR Beta short-read sequencing. Genomic DNA was drawn out of CD4+ T cells grown in culture. Each CDR3 protein gets one entry after TCRdb re-called the PCR reads with MiXCR. Of about 13,000 distinct CDR3 sequences in the sample, 40% to 50% were seen once. General study findings and limits: The median count of SARS-CoV-2-reactive clonotypes rose from roughly 21 to 40, not significantly.

In germline, CDR1 is MNHEY, CDR2 SMNVEV (reference sequence). This CDR3 has 14 residues. With 5 bases clipped from V and 0 bases from J, the junction kept 1 base outside the gene matches. The chain joins TRBV27 to TRBJ2-4, with 7 bases lining up with TRBD1. The TCR sequence derives from a human donor who had recovered from COVID-19. The source material was CD4+ T cells from blood, cultured in vitro. CDR3 sequence: CASSRTGAKNIQYF. DNA for the CDR3: TGTGCCAGCAGTAGGACAGGAGCCAAAAACATTCAGTACTTC.